The 26 T cell receptor beta chains below were found in one sample sequenced in a study of blood T cell repertoires in COVID-19. Only in-frame clones appear in the TCRdb table, and some are missing; sequencing was by immunoSEQ multiplex PCR. Of fewer than 400,000 clones in the sample, about 87% were seen once. The specimen sequenced was peripheral blood. The receptors here all came from a human donor in a cohort sampled during active COVID-19.

The table lists this clone with many counts. CDR3 amino acids: CASSLRDRGRQYF. CDR3 coding DNA: TGTGCCAGCAGTTTGCGGGACAGGGGTAGGCAGTACTTC. V usage is TRBV27 and J usage is TRBJ2-7; 10 bases agree with TRBD1. Trimming at V came to 3 bases and at J to 9 bases, leaving 5 bases not matched to a gene. The CDR3 runs to 13 residues. CDR1 is MNHEY, CDR2 SMNVEV, per germline (reference sequence).

This chain uses TRBV19 with TRBJ2-1; 8 bases match TRBD1. The CDR3 is 18 residues long. Unmatched junction bases numbered 13, after V lost 0 bases and J lost 6 bases. In germline, CDR1 is LNHDA, CDR2 SQIVND (reference sequence). This CDR3 reads CASSIDFTQGAYGNEQFF. The DNA for the CDR3 is TGTGCCAGTAGTATAGATTTTACCCAGGGGGCATACGGCAATGAGCAGTTCTTC.

The V and J genes are TRBV7-3 and TRBJ2-5; perhaps D is TRBD1 or TRBD2 (5 bases each). The germline CDR1 and CDR2 sequences are SGHTA and FQGTGA. V was clipped by 4 bases and J by 5 bases, with 14 bases between them. The CDR3 length is 14 residues. Written as DNA, the CDR3 is TGTGCCAGCAGCTCAACAGGCCGCGGGGAGACCCAGTACTTC. Its protein product is CASSSTGRGETQYF.

CDR3 region: CASSSQTGESTGELFF. The CDR3 coding sequence is TGCGCCAGCAGCTCTCAGACAGGGGAGAGCACCGGGGAGCTGTTTTTT. The chain recombines TRBV5-1 with TRBJ2-2; 8 bases align to TRBD1. The length of the CDR3 is 16 residues. CDR1 is SGHRS, CDR2 YFSETQ, per germline. V shed 3 bases, J shed 4 bases, and the junction held 8 bases outside the gene matches.

V gene TRBV10-3 combines with J gene TRBJ2-3; 9 bases agree with TRBD2. Germline V CDR1 and CDR2: ENHRY, SYGVKD. The CDR3 is 22 residues long. The V and J ends lost 3 bases and 0 bases, in that order; junction bases with no gene match: 22. The CDR3 protein is CAISDLLTSGNRNRRSTDTQYF. The CDR3 DNA reads as TGTGCCATCAGTGACCTACTGACTAGCGGAAACCGAAATCGTAGGAGCACAGATACGCAGTATTTT.

The rearrangement uses TRBV7-3 and TRBJ2-2, with D perhaps TRBD1 (6 bases). This CDR3 spans 17 amino acids. Per germline, CDR1 SGHTA and CDR2 FQGTGA. V was pared by 5 bases and J by 3 bases, with 19 bases between. The CDR3 is CASSPGTSGADTGELFF. The CDR3 DNA reads as TGTGCCAGCAGCCCCGGGACCTCAGGGGCCGACACCGGGGAGCTGTTTTTT. The full variable domain, in which reference TRBV7-3 and TRBJ2-2 provide the parts outside the CDR3, is GAGVSQTPSNKVTEKGKYVELRCDPISGHTALYWYRQSLGQGPEFLIYFQGTGAADDSGLPNDRFFAVRPEGSVSTLKIQRTERGDSAVYLCASSPGTSGADTGELFFGEGSRLTVL.

V and J are TRBV29-1 and TRBJ1-1, with D possibly TRBD1 on 6 matching bases. This CDR3 contains 13 residues. Germline V lookup: CDR1 SQVTM, CDR2 ANQGSEA. Between the trimmed V and J ends, which lost 4 bases and 1 base, there was a span of 10 bases. CDR3 in DNA: TGCAGCGTTGGACAGGACCCGAACACTGAAGCTTTCTTT. It yields the protein CSVGQDPNTEAFF.

The chain links TRBV15 to TRBJ1-4; D is possibly TRBD1 (6 bases). The V end was cut by 8 bases, the J end by 7 bases, with 20 bases between. The length of the CDR3 is 15 residues. The germline V gene has CDR1 LNHNV and CDR2 YYDKDF (reference sequence). CDR3 region: CATLRARGGGEKLFF. The CDR3, as DNA: TGTGCCACCCTCAGGGCGAGGGGAGGGGGTGAAAAACTGTTTTTT. The entire variable domain, with the rest obtained from reference TRBV15 and TRBJ1-4, is as follows: DAMVIQNPRYQVTQFGKPVTLSCSQTLNHNVMYWYQQKSSQAPKLLFHYYDKDFNNEADTPDNFQSRRPNTSFCFLDIRSPGLGDTAMYLCATLRARGGGEKLFFGSGTQLSVL.

J is TRBJ2-3 and V is TRBV5-6, with 11 bases that match TRBD2. CDR1 is SGHDT, CDR2 YYEEEE, per germline. V lost 4 bases and J lost 3; bases outside the gene matches: 10. This CDR3 comprises 17 residues. CDR3 sequence (DNA): TGTGCCAGCAGCCAGACCGTTAGCGGGAGGGGGACAGATACGCAGTATTTT. Translating gives CASSQTVSGRGTDTQYF.

The chain links TRBV3-1 (or the pseudogene TRBV3-2) to TRBJ1-2; 9 bases map to TRBD1. V dropped 2 bases and J dropped 5; count of bases not matched to a gene: 3. This CDR3 has 14 residues. Germline values: CDR1 LGHDT, CDR2 YNNKEL (reference sequence). This chain's CDR3 is CASSQPGQGYGYTF. The CDR3 nucleotides are TGTGCCAGCAGCCAACCGGGACAGGGTTATGGCTACACCTTC.

This chain uses TRBV7-8 with TRBJ2-6; weak D call: TRBD2 (6 bases). The V gene lost 7 bases and the J gene lost 1 base, with 20 bases spanning the gap. From germline, CDR1 is SGHVS and CDR2 FQNEAQ. The CDR3 has 18 amino acids. CDR3: CASTQPVTGGSGANVLTF. CDR3 DNA sequence: TGTGCCAGCACCCAACCGGTCACCGGGGGTTCTGGGGCCAACGTCCTGACTTTC.

The chain couples TRBV15 to TRBJ2-2; D might be TRBD1 (5 bases). The CDR3 spans 16 residues. Germline CDR1 and CDR2: LNHNV and YYDKDF (reference sequence). With 0 bases removed from V and 7 bases from J, the gap between germline ends came to 15 bases. CDR3 loop: CATSRDKGAAIGELFF. In DNA form, the CDR3 reads TGTGCCACCAGCAGAGATAAAGGGGCGGCCATCGGGGAGCTGTTTTTT.

This chain links TRBV10-3 with TRBJ1-4, with TRBD1 as a possible D gene (5 bases). The CDR3 runs 13 residues. Germline V gene data show CDR1 as ENHRY and CDR2 as SYGVKD. V lost 8 bases and J lost 4, with 11 bases in between. CDR3 sequence reads: CAIGAGINEKLFF. DNA of the CDR3: TGTGCCATCGGGGCAGGAATTAATGAAAAACTGTTTTTT.

The chain combines TRBV30 with TRBJ2-7; tentatively, D is TRBD1 (5 bases). The CDR3 extends over 12 amino acids. V was shortened by 0 bases and J by 2 bases, with 5 bases between the two germline ends. Germline V CDR1 and CDR2: GTSNPN, SVGIG (reference sequence). CDR3 protein: CAWSVGAYEQYF. CDR3 coding DNA: TGTGCCTGGAGTGTAGGGGCCTACGAGCAGTACTTC. Variable domain in full (rest from reference TRBV30 and TRBJ2-7): SQTIHQWPATLVQPVGSPLSLECTVEGTSNPNLYWYRQAAGRGLQLLFYSVGIGQISSEVPQNLSASRPQDRQFILSSKKLLLSDSGFYLCAWSVGAYEQYFGPGTRLTVT.

The chain is built from TRBV5-4 and TRBJ1-1; D ambiguous. The CDR3 length is 14 residues. The germline V gene encodes CDR1 SGHNT and CDR2 YYREEE (reference sequence). V dropped 5 bases and J dropped 2 bases, with 13 bases sitting between them. CDR3 nucleotide sequence: TGTGCCAGCAGGGGAGAAATAAGCAACACTGAAGCTTTCTTT. Its protein product is CASRGEISNTEAFF.

This clone was counted between two and nine times. DNA for the CDR3: TGTGCCAGCAGTCTTCTTGGGACAGGGGGCCGCAGTCAGCCCCAGCATTTT. Translated: CASSLLGTGGRSQPQHF. The chain employs TRBV28 and TRBJ1-5, with 12 nucleotides matching TRBD1. Germline trimming cut 5 bases from V and 6 bases from J; bases unmatched to any gene: 11. This CDR3 spans 17 amino acids. Germline V gives CDR1 MDHEN, CDR2 SYDVKM.

V and J are TRBV5-1 and TRBJ2-3; D is uncertain. The germline V gene has CDR1 SGHRS and CDR2 YFSETQ. The CDR3 runs to 16 residues. Trimming cost V 5 bases and J 4 bases, with 20 bases left between them. The CDR3 coding sequence is TGCGCCAGCAGAATCGTCAGTTTCCCTCAGGCAGATACGCAGTATTTT. Encoded protein: CASRIVSFPQADTQYF. Drawing the rest from reference TRBV5-1 and TRBJ2-3, the complete variable domain is KAGVTQTPRYLIKTRGQQVTLSCSPISGHRSVSWYQQTPGQGLQFLFEYFSETQRNKGNFPGRFSGRQFSNSRSEMNVSTLELGDSALYLCASRIVSFPQADTQYFGPGTRLTVL.

The chain uses TRBV19 and TRBJ1-4; the D is unclear. The germline gives CDR1 LNHDA, CDR2 SQIVND (reference sequence). This CDR3 has 13 amino acids. V gave up 6 bases and J gave up 11 bases, with 16 bases separating them. CDR3 loop: CASSSVTLRKLFF. CDR3 coding DNA: TGTGCCAGTAGCTCAGTTACCCTGAGGAAACTGTTTTTT.

The chain recombines TRBV5-1 with TRBJ1-1; 7 positions agree with TRBD1. This CDR3 region has 15 residues. V trimming: 0 bases; J trimming: 0 bases; junction bases outside the gene matches: 2. Germline V gives CDR1 SGHRS, CDR2 YFSETQ. CDR3 residues: CASSLGDSLNTEAFF. CDR3 nucleotides: TGCGCCAGCAGCTTGGGGGACAGTTTGAACACTGAAGCTTTCTTT.

This chain connects TRBV24-1 to TRBJ2-2; tentatively, D is TRBD1 (6 bases). The V end was cut by 4 bases, the J end by 8 bases, with 25 bases between. This CDR3 region has 18 residues. Germline loops: CDR1 KGHDR, CDR2 SFDVKD. CDR3 residues: CATSDPPTKGEMAGELFF. Written as DNA, the CDR3 is TGTGCCACCAGTGACCCCCCCACGAAGGGGGAGATGGCGGGGGAGCTGTTTTTT.

This clone was counted only a few times. The chain is built from TRBV5-1 and TRBJ1-2; 11 nucleotides agree with TRBD1. The V segment lost 2 bases and the J segment 1 base; nucleotides outside the gene matches: 4. The CDR3 loop spans 16 amino acids. CDR1 and CDR2 from the germline V gene are SGHRS and YFSETQ. The CDR3 DNA reads as TGCGCCAGCAGCTTAACCGGGACAGGGGGTAACTATGGCTACACCTTC. Encoded protein: CASSLTGTGGNYGYTF.

This chain joins TRBV9 and TRBJ2-7; possibly TRBD2 for D (5 bases). Germline values: CDR1 SGDLS, CDR2 YYNGEE. The CDR3 runs 14 residues. The germline V and J ends were trimmed by 0 bases and 6 bases, with 13 bases remaining between them. In nucleotides, the CDR3 is TGTGCCAGCAGCGTAGGATGGGGTGAGGGCGAGCAGTACTTC. Amino acids: CASSVGWGEGEQYF.

Notes on this clone: This sample includes further DNA sequences coding for the same CDR3. The chain carries TRBV5-4 and TRBJ2-7; D is undetermined. The CDR3 extends over 13 amino acids. The V and J ends lost 2 bases and 0 bases respectively, with 6 bases between them. Germline-derived CDR1 and CDR2 are SGHNT and YYREEE (reference sequence). The DNA for the CDR3 is TGTGCCAGCAGCTTAGCCGGCTCCTACGAGCAGTACTTC. Protein product: CASSLAGSYEQYF.

This clone was counted once. The chain links TRBV3-1 (or the pseudogene TRBV3-2) to TRBJ1-1, with TRBD1 identical over 9 bases. This CDR3 spans 14 amino acids. After removal of 4 bases from V and 4 bases from J, the junction contained 4 bases not matched to a gene. Germline assignment: CDR1 LGHDT and CDR2 YNNKEL (reference sequence). DNA for the CDR3: TGTGCCAGCAGCCCAGGACAGGGGAGCACTGAAGCTTTCTTT. It specifies CASSPGQGSTEAFF.

The chain combines TRBV11-2 with TRBJ1-1; no firm D call. Germline values: CDR1 SGHAT, CDR2 FQNNGV. The CDR3 is made up of 15 amino acids. The V and J ends lost 1 base and 0 bases respectively, with 9 bases between them. The CDR3 sequence: CASSLGGVMNTEAFF. The CDR3 DNA reads TGTGCCAGCAGCTTAGGCGGAGTAATGAACACTGAAGCTTTCTTT.

The table lists this clone with a few counts. The chain recombines TRBV5-4 with TRBJ1-4, with TRBD1 matching over 9 bases. Germline assignment: CDR1 SGHNT and CDR2 YYREEE (reference sequence). With V trimmed by 4 bases and J by 8 bases, 18 bases remained unmatched. The CDR3 totals 18 residues. The CDR3 region has the DNA TGTGCCAGCAGCCGGGGTCCGGGACAGGGAGATGGAAGGGAAAAACTGTTTTTT. As protein: CASSRGPGQGDGREKLFF.